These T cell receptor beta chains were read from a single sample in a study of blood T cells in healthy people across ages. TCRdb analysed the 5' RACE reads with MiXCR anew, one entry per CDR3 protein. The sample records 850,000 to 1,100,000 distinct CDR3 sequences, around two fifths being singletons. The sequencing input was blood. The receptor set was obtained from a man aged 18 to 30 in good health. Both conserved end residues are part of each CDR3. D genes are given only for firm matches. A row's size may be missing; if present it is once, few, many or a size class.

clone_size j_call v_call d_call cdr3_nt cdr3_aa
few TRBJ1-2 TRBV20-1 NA TGCAGTGCTTTTACAAACAATGGCTACACCTTC CSAFTNNGYTF
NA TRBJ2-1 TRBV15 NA TGTGCCACCAGCAATTCTCCGGGACCGGCGCAGTTCTTC CATSNSPGPAQFF
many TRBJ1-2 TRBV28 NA TGTGCCAGCAGCTTGGGCAGTTCCTATGGCTACACCTTC CASSLGSSYGYTF
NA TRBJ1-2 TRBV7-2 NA TGTACCAGCAGCTTAGGTTACAGGGAAAACTATGGCTACACCTTC CTSSLGYRENYGYTF
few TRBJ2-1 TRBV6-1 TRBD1 TGTGCCAGCAGTGAAGGCACAGGGGTCTACAATGAGCAGTTCTTC CASSEGTGVYNEQFF
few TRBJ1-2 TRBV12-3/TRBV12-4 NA TGTGCCAGCGACGGGGGAGGCGGCTACACCTTC CASDGGGGYTF
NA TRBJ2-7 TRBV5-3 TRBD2 TGTGCCAGAAGCCATGGGACTAGCGGACATCTCAACTCCTACAATGAGCAGTACTTC CARSHGTSGHLNSYNEQYF
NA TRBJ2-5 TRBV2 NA TGTGCCAGCAGAGGGTACTCTCAAGAGACCCAGTACTTC CASRGYSQETQYF
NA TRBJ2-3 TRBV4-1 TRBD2 TGCGCCAGCAGCCAAAAGCGACTAGCTGGAGATACGCAGTATTTT CASSQKRLAGDTQYF
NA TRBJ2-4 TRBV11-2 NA TGTGCCAGCAGGTCCAGACTAGCCAAAAACATTCAGTACTTC CASRSRLAKNIQYF
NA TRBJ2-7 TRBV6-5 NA TGTGCCAGCAGTTACTTAAGGGAGCAGTACTTC CASSYLREQYF
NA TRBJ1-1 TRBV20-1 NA TGCAGTGCTAGAGATAAGAGTCTTGCTCGAGCTGAAGCTTTCTTT CSARDKSLARAEAFF
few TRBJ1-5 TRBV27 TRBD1 TGTGCCAGCAGTTCCCTGCTGACAGGGTTGCAGCCCCAGCATTTT CASSSLLTGLQPQHF
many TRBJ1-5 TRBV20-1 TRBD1 TGCAGTGCCGCCCAGACAGGGGAAGGTCAGCCCCAGCATTTT CSAAQTGEGQPQHF
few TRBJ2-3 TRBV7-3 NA TGTGCCAGCGGACCGGGAGATTTGACAGATACGCAGTATTTT CASGPGDLTDTQYF
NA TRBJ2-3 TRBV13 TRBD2 TGTGCCAGCAGCCAACTAGCGGGGGCCTTCACAGATACGCAGTATTTT CASSQLAGAFTDTQYF
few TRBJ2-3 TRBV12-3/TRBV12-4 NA TGTGCCAGCAGTTTAGCCGCCCTAGCGCAGTATTTT CASSLAALAQYF
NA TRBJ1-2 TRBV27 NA TGTGCCAGCAGTTCCCGTTCGACAGGCACCAGAGGCCTTTATGGCTACACCTTC CASSSRSTGTRGLYGYTF
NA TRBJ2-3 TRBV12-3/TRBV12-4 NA TGTGCCAGCACCTCTGCGATGGGGCCTGAAGATACGCAGTATTTT CASTSAMGPEDTQYF
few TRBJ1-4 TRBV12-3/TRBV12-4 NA TGTGCCAGCAGTTTAAGTGGAGCGCGGGCGGCGGGAGAAAAACTGTTTTTT CASSLSGARAAGEKLFF
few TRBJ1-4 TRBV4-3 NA TGCGCCAGCAGCCAAAGGGGCCTGCTGGGTTGGGATAATGAAAAACTGTTTTTT CASSQRGLLGWDNEKLFF
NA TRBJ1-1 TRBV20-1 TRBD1 TGCAGTGCTAGAGATAAGAGGGGGCGGACGAACACTGAAGCTTTCTTT CSARDKRGRTNTEAFF
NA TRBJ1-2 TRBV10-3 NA TGTGCCACCCATTCAGGGAGCGTTAACTATGGCTACACCTTC CATHSGSVNYGYTF
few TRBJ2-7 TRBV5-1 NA TGCGCCAGCAGCTTGGGACAGACCTCCTACAATGAGCAGTACTTC CASSLGQTSYNEQYF
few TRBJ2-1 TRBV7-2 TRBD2 TGTGCCAGCAGCTTCTTGGGCGGGGGGACTCTTTACAATGAGCAGTTCTTC CASSFLGGGTLYNEQFF
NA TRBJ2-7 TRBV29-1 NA TGCAGCGTTGAACTTTCTTCGGGGAACTACGAGCAGTACTTC CSVELSSGNYEQYF
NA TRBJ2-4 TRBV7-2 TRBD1 TGTGCCAGCAGCACGGGACAGGGGGATTTAGCCAAAAACATTCAGTACTTC CASSTGQGDLAKNIQYF
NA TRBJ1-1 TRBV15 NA TGTGCCACCAGAAGGGGACCAAACACTGAAGCTTTCTTT CATRRGPNTEAFF
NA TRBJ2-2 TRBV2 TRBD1 TGTGCCAGCAGAGGGGGCCTTTCGAACACCGGGGAGCTGTTTTTT CASRGGLSNTGELFF
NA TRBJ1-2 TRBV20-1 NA TGCAGTGCTAGATCAGGGGAAAAGGGCTACACCTTC CSARSGEKGYTF
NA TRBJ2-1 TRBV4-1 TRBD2 TGCGCCAGCAGCCAGACCTGGACTAGCGCCGATTTCGATGAGCAGTTCTTC CASSQTWTSADFDEQFF
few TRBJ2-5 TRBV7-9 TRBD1 TGTGCCAGCACAGGGACAGTCCAAGAGACCCAGTACTTC CASTGTVQETQYF
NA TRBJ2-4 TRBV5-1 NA TGCGCCAGCAGTCCTGGAGGGGCAATAGCCAAAAACATTCAGTACTTC CASSPGGAIAKNIQYF
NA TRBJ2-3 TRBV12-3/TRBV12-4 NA TGTGCCAGCAAACCGACACATAGCACAGATACGCAGTATTTT CASKPTHSTDTQYF
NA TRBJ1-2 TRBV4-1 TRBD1 TGCGCCAGCAGCCTCGCCTCTGTGGGACAGGGGAGAGACTATGGCTACACCTTC CASSLASVGQGRDYGYTF
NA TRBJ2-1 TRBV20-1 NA TGCAGTGCTAGTTTCAGGAGCTCCTACAATGAGCAGTTCTTC CSASFRSSYNEQFF
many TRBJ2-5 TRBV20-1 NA TGCAGTGCTAGAGATTCCCGCAGGGTCCAAGAAACCCAGTACTTC CSARDSRRVQETQYF
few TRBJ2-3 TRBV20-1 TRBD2 TGCAGTGCTAGAGACATAATGGCTAGCGGGGGCACAGATACGCAGTATTTT CSARDIMASGGTDTQYF
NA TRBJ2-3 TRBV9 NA TGTGCCAGCAGCGCCCAGATTAGCCCGACAGATACGCAGTATTTT CASSAQISPTDTQYF
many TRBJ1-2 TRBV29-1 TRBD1 TGCAGCGTTCGGGACAGGGACAGTAACTATGGCTACACCTTC CSVRDRDSNYGYTF
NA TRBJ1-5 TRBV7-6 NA TGTGCCAGCAGCATGACAGCAAGCGCTGATCAGCCCCAGCATTTT CASSMTASADQPQHF
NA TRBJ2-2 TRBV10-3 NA TGTGCCATCAGGAGTGGGTCAGGCATCGGGGAGCTGTTTTTT CAIRSGSGIGELFF